The clone carrying this T cell receptor (beta chain) appeared many times. The data were taken from a study of T cells in Graves' hyperthyroidism and ophthalmopathy. The source material, RNA transcripts, was used to amplify TCR beta CDR3 regions. An initial round of RT-PCR targeting the TCR CDR3 relied on the HTBI primer set. TCRdb recomputed calls from the multiplex PCR reads with MiXCR, one row per CDR3 protein. The table lists almost 250,000 distinct CDR3 sequences, approximately 23% of them singletons, with approximately 35% in the top ten. It was uncontrolled infection, other autoimmune disease, pregnancy or lactation that excluded patients. This CDR3 spans 14 amino acids. CDR1 is SGHVS, CDR2 FQNEAQ, per germline. Trimming left V 0 bases short and J 8 bases short, with 14 bases between.

V is TRBV7-8 and J is TRBJ2-7; D possibly uses TRBD1 or TRBD2 (6 bases each). Input material: blood. The receptor was derived from a woman in her thirties or forties with Graves' ophthalmopathy. Written as DNA, the CDR3 is TGTGCCAGCAGCTTAGCGGAGGGGGGAAGCAAGCAGTACTTC. Translation gives CASSLAEGGSKQYF.